This T cell receptor beta chain was sequenced in a study of T cell repertoires in cytomegalovirus infection. Study-wide background: The public TCR beta signatures pointed to both CMV infection and matching HLA type.

V lost 4 bases, J lost 3 bases, and 12 bases lay in between. Germline lookup yields CDR1 SEHNR and CDR2 FQNEAQ (reference sequence). The length of the CDR3 is 14 residues. Study-wide results and caveats: Cumulative frequency (of public TCR beta family members) identified carriers of CMV plus the relevant HLA.

TCRdb passed the reads through MiXCR, listing each CDR3 protein once. The data show roughly 600,000 distinct CDR3 sequences, approximately 24% seen once. This clonotype was found many times. Its antigen remains unidentified. The chain couples TRBV7-9 to TRBJ1-2; D remains unclear. This TCR was sampled from a human donor in good health (CMV status not recorded). Some clones in this sample may be carry-over from other donors' samples. Sequenced input: CD8+ T cells from PBMCs. CDR3 bases: TGTGCCAGCAGCTCCCCGAGCGGGGACTATGGCTACACCTTC. Amino acids: CASSSPSGDYGYTF.